These 19 T cell receptor beta chains came from one sample sequenced in a study of cytomegalovirus exposure and HLA in healthy donors. The PCR had 60 Vbeta and 13 Jbeta primers. Profiling relied on immunoSEQ multiplex PCR, and the TCRdb table lists in-frame clones only, not all of them. The sample includes 110,000 to 150,000 clones, about 72% of them seen just once. Sequenced material: PBMCs. These receptors came from a man in his forties in good health and CMV-seronegative.

This clone was observed a few times. Germline and junction disagree at one end, which may indicate a read error. The V call is TRBV2, the J call TRBJ1-2, with 9 nucleotides matching TRBD1. Germline CDR1 SNHLY, CDR2 FYNNEI. The CDR3 runs 18 residues. CDR3 in amino acids: CASTGPKDRGGANYGYPF. In DNA form, the CDR3 reads TGTGCCAGCACCGGACCGAAGGACAGGGGAGGGGCTAACTATGGCTACCCCTTC.

This chain links TRBV7-9 with TRBJ2-4, with D possibly TRBD1 on 6 matching bases. The CDR3 is 16 amino acids. CDR1 is SEHNR and CDR2 is FQNEAQ in the germline V gene (reference sequence). V gave up 1 base and J gave up 4 bases, with 14 bases separating them. In nucleotides, the CDR3 is TGTGCCAGCAGCTTAGTTGGGGGCCGGGATAAAAACATTCAGTACTTC. Translating it yields CASSLVGGRDKNIQYF.

The CDR3 DNA sequence: TGCGCCAGCAGTGAGAGGTCAGGGCTTTTTCCTAACTATGGCTACACCTTC. Translating gives CASSERSGLFPNYGYTF. V and J are TRBV10-2 and TRBJ1-2, with D perhaps matching TRBD1 (5 bases). The CDR3 runs to 17 residues. Trimming pared 2 bases from V and 0 bases from J, leaving 16 bases between. From germline, CDR1 is WSHSY and CDR2 SAAADI.

This chain uses TRBV30 with TRBJ2-3; TRBD2 aligns across 9 bases. This CDR3 has 14 amino acids. Germline-derived CDR1 and CDR2 are GTSNPN and SVGIG (reference sequence). V lost 5 bases and J lost 2; bases outside the gene matches: 5. The CDR3, as DNA: TGTGCCTGGTCTCGCGGGAGGGCCACAGATACGCAGTATTTT. This gives the protein CAWSRGRATDTQYF. Based on the CDR3 plus reference TRBV30 and TRBJ2-3, the full variable domain is SQTIHQWPATLVQPVGSPLSLECTVEGTSNPNLYWYRQAAGRGLQLLFYSVGIGQISSEVPQNLSASRPQDRQFILSSKKLLLSDSGFYLCAWSRGRATDTQYFGPGTRLTVL.

This chain joins TRBV2 and TRBJ2-7; 7 bases are shared with TRBD1. Germline V gene sequence: CDR1 SNHLY, CDR2 FYNNEI. CDR3 size: 13 residues. V gave up 3 bases and J gave up 3 bases; unmatched junction bases: 2. CDR3 region: CASSDGTVYEQYF. DNA of the CDR3: TGTGCCAGCAGTGATGGGACAGTCTACGAGCAGTACTTC. The full variable domain, in which reference TRBV2 and TRBJ2-7 provide the parts outside the CDR3, is EPEVTQTPSHQVTQMGQEVILRCVPISNHLYFYWYRQILGQKVEFLVSFYNNEISEKSEIFDDQFSVERPDGSNFTLKIRSTKLEDSAMYFCASSDGTVYEQYFGPGTRLTVT.

This clone was found a few times. A read error may produce the germline difference seen at one junction end. The chain is built from TRBV7-9 and TRBJ2-7; D unclear. In germline, CDR1 is SEHNR, CDR2 FQNEAQ (reference sequence). The length of the CDR3 is 12 residues. Here the CDR3 DNA reads TGTTCCAGCAGCCGTGGGCCTTACGAGCAGTACTTC. Residues: CSSSRGPYEQYF.

Written as DNA, the CDR3 is TGTGCCAGCATGGAGACGACGTACTACGAGCAGTACTTC. It specifies CASMETTYYEQYF. This sequence joins TRBV2 and TRBJ2-7; D gene uncertain. The CDR3 covers 13 residues. V was cut by 7 bases and J by 3 bases, with 13 bases left in between. Germline V gives CDR1 SNHLY, CDR2 FYNNEI.

The rearrangement joins TRBV9 to TRBJ2-7; 12 positions match TRBD1. Germline values: CDR1 SGDLS, CDR2 YYNGEE. V lost 2 bases and J lost 5; bases outside the gene matches: 5. The CDR3 runs 15 residues. The CDR3 protein is CASSVSGTGGHEQYF. CDR3 sequence (DNA): TGTGCCAGCAGCGTTTCCGGGACAGGGGGCCACGAGCAGTACTTC.

The chain joins TRBV15 to TRBJ2-1, with a possible D match to TRBD2 (6 bases). The length of the CDR3 is 15 residues. Between the trimmed V and J ends, which lost 7 bases and 9 bases, there was a span of 22 bases. From germline, CDR1 is LNHNV and CDR2 YYDKDF (reference sequence). The CDR3, as DNA: TGTGCCACCAAACGCGGGACGGGAGAGTCTGTTGAGCAGTTCTTC. Amino acid sequence: CATKRGTGESVEQFF. Using reference TRBV15 and TRBJ2-1 for the parts outside the CDR3, the full variable domain is DAMVIQNPRYQVTQFGKPVTLSCSQTLNHNVMYWYQQKSSQAPKLLFHYYDKDFNNEADTPDNFQSRRPNTSFCFLDIRSPGLGDTAMYLCATKRGTGESVEQFFGPGTRLTVL.

The V and J genes are TRBV18 and TRBJ2-6; 8 nucleotides match TRBD1. CDR1 and CDR2 from the germline V gene are KGHSH and LQKENI. V was pared by 5 bases and J by 0 bases, with 6 bases of the junction left unmatched. This CDR3 has 17 amino acids. CDR3 loop: CASSNTGGSSGANVLTF. The CDR3, as DNA: TGTGCCAGCTCAAATACAGGGGGAAGCTCTGGGGCCAACGTCCTGACTTTC.

The chain is built from TRBV4-3 and TRBJ1-5; no clear D. The germline CDR1 and CDR2 sequences are LGHNA and YSLEER. The CDR3 runs 13 residues. V gave up 4 bases and J gave up 5 bases, with 9 bases separating them. CDR3 sequence reads: CASSLQLYQPQHF. In DNA form, the CDR3 reads TGCGCCAGCAGCCTTCAGTTGTATCAGCCCCAGCATTTT.

The J gene is TRBJ1-1, the V gene TRBV7-7; weak D call: TRBD1 (6 bases). Trimming cost V 2 bases and J 8 bases, with 12 bases left between them. Germline values: CDR1 SSHAT, CDR2 FNYEAQ (reference sequence). The CDR3 extends over 13 amino acids. The CDR3 region is CASSLSPGQEAFF. For the CDR3, the DNA is TGTGCCAGCAGCTTATCCCCAGGACAGGAAGCTTTCTTT. Drawing the rest from reference TRBV7-7 and TRBJ1-1, the complete variable domain is GAGVSQSPRYKVTKRGQDVTLRCDPISSHATLYWYQQALGQGPEFLTYFNYEAQPDKSGLPSDRFSAERPEGSISTLTIQRTEQRDSAMYRCASSLSPGQEAFFGQGTRLTVV.

The chain couples TRBV20-1 to TRBJ2-1; D not resolved. The V gene's germline CDR1 is DFQATT and CDR2 SNEGSKA (reference sequence). V lost 0 bases and J lost 8, with 5 bases in between. The length of the CDR3 is 11 residues. The CDR3 loop is CSARDRYEQFF. The CDR3 DNA sequence: TGCAGTGCTAGAGATCGTTATGAGCAGTTCTTC.

The rearrangement uses TRBV7-3 and TRBJ2-7; D is possibly TRBD2 (5 bases). The V gene's germline CDR1 is SGHTA and CDR2 FQGTGA. The V end was cut by 3 bases, the J end by 2 bases, with 11 bases between. There are 14 residues in the CDR3. The CDR3 loop is CASSLGSTAYEQYF. CDR3 sequence (DNA): TGTGCCAGCAGCTTGGGGAGCACGGCCTACGAGCAGTACTTC. Variable domain in full (rest from reference TRBV7-3 and TRBJ2-7): GAGVSQTPSNKVTEKGKYVELRCDPISGHTALYWYRQSLGQGPEFLIYFQGTGAADDSGLPNDRFFAVRPEGSVSTLKIQRTERGDSAVYLCASSLGSTAYEQYFGPGTRLTVT.

The rearrangement joins TRBV7-8 to TRBJ2-4; possible D gene TRBD1, 5 bases. The length of the CDR3 is 12 residues. Between the trimmed V and J ends, which lost 1 base and 8 bases, there was a span of 6 bases. CDR1 and CDR2 from the germline V gene are SGHVS and FQNEAQ. CDR3 sequence: CASSLEGYIQYF. In DNA form, the CDR3 reads TGTGCCAGCAGCTTAGAGGGGTACATTCAGTACTTC.

The chain employs TRBV23-1 and TRBJ2-1; 11 bases line up with TRBD2. TRBV23-1 is given ORF status, its function remaining uncertain. Unmatched junction bases numbered 9, after V lost 4 bases and J lost 4 bases. There are 17 residues in the CDR3. CDR3 bases: TGCGCCAGCAGTCCTGACCAGACTAGCGGGGTATACAATGAGCAGTTCTTC. This codes for CASSPDQTSGVYNEQFF.

The V call is TRBV13, the J call TRBJ2-3, with D uncertain. Trimming left V 3 bases short and J 6 bases short, with 13 bases between. Germline lookup yields CDR1 PRHDT and CDR2 FYEKMQ (reference sequence). This CDR3 is 14 amino acids long. The CDR3 reads CASSLIRQVDTQYF. The CDR3 DNA is TGTGCCAGCAGCTTGATCCGGCAGGTCGATACGCAGTATTTT.

The J gene is TRBJ2-1, the V gene TRBV19; 14 bases agree with TRBD2. The CDR3 runs to 16 residues. The junction had 2 bases not matched to a gene; V was cut back by 6 bases and J by 1 base. CDR1 LNHDA and CDR2 SQIVND come from the germline V gene (reference sequence). CDR3 protein: CASSWTSGGSYNEQFF. CDR3 DNA: TGTGCCAGTAGCTGGACTAGCGGGGGGTCCTACAATGAGCAGTTCTTC.

The rearrangement joins TRBV6-6 to TRBJ2-3; D is perhaps TRBD2 (5 bases). The CDR3 is 14 amino acids. The ends were cut back, 6 bases at V and 2 bases at J, with 12 bases in the middle. Germline CDR1 MNHNY, CDR2 SVGAGI (reference sequence). CDR3 sequence reads: CASRGGSDTDTQYF. The CDR3 nucleotides read TGTGCCAGCAGGGGTGGGAGCGACACAGATACGCAGTATTTT.